This TCR beta chain was sequenced for a study of blood T cells in healthy people across ages. Study-wide findings and caveats: Older age went with lower TCR beta diversity per million T cells, in a roughly linear way. Naive T cell percentage strongly correlated with TCR beta diversity.

Donation came from healthy Caucasian individuals in Russia who were aged about 6 to 95. Each of the donors had 9 to 10 milliliters of peripheral blood drawn into EDTA-treated Vacutainer tubes. On this clonotype: The antigen is undetermined. A much larger clone lies a single base off, so this may be a read error.

V was cut by 6 bases and J by 10 bases, with 11 bases left in between. From germline, CDR1 is MNHEY and CDR2 SVGAGI. This CDR3 is built from 11 residues. It was with a sample-barcoded 5' primer and a J-beta primer mix that a second PCR of roughly 7 to 12 cycles was run. TCRdb re-derived calls from the 5' RACE reads in MiXCR, one entry per CDR3 protein. The data hold 1.5 million to 2 million distinct CDR3 sequences, with approximately 30% observed a single time. The clonotype comes from a woman aged 30 to 39 in good health. The specimen sequenced was blood. The V call is TRBV6-5, the J call TRBJ2-3; D gene ambiguous. CDR3 loop: CASRSVDAQYF. CDR3 nucleotides: TGTGCCAGCAGAAGCGTTGATGCGCAGTATTTT.